This T cell receptor (beta chain) was sequenced during a study of T cells in localized non-small cell lung cancer. The J segment lost 1 base and the V segment lost 0 bases, leaving 9 bases of the junction unmatched. The CDR3 covers 18 residues. The germline CDR1 and CDR2 sequences are SGDLS and YYNGEE. Clones were read by immunoSEQ multiplex PCR, and TCRdb kept only the in-frame ones, dropping some. The table records over 70,000 clones, 86% of them present only once. The receptor comes from a male donor at least 60 years old with stage III squamous cell lung carcinoma. The chain combines TRBV9 with TRBJ2-3; TRBD2 agrees at 9 bases. The sample here was peripheral blood, taken before any cancer treatment. Here the CDR3 reads CASSVALSSGGRTDTQYF. The CDR3 coding sequence is TGTGCCAGCAGCGTAGCGTTGTCCAGCGGGGGGCGCACAGATACGCAGTATTTT. Using reference TRBV9 and TRBJ2-3 for the parts outside the CDR3, the full variable domain is DSGVTQTPKHLITATGQRVTLRCSPRSGDLSVYWYQQSLDQGLQFLIQYYNGEERAKGNILERFSAQQFPDLHSELNLSSLELGDSALYFCASSVALSSGGRTDTQYFGPGTRLTVL.